The 24 T cell receptor beta chains in this list originate from one sample, sequenced in a study of blood T cells in healthy people across ages. A J-beta primer mix and a sample-barcoded 5' primer were used in a second PCR of roughly 6 to 11 cycles. TCRdb passed the 5' RACE reads through MiXCR, listing each CDR3 protein once. The table shows 600,000 to 1,000,000 distinct CDR3 sequences, with around 25% occurring only once. The same sample was also studied in work on T cells of mothers and their children.

The sequenced sample was blood. Receptor source: a boy aged 10-17 years in good health.

This clonotype has more than one count but fewer than ten. The chain is built from TRBV14 and TRBJ2-1, with TRBD1 identical over 7 bases. V shed 0 bases, J shed 3 bases, and the junction held 11 bases outside the gene matches. CDR1 is SGHDN, CDR2 FVKESK, per germline. The CDR3 has 18 residues. The CDR3 here is CASSQDDEGTDLYNEQFF. The CDR3 region has the DNA TGTGCCAGCAGCCAAGATGACGAGGGGACAGACCTCTACAATGAGCAGTTCTTC.

The chain joins TRBV20-1 to TRBJ2-7, with 11 bases lining up with TRBD2. The CDR3 has 14 residues. Germline values: CDR1 DFQATT, CDR2 SNEGSKA (reference sequence). Trimming at V came to 6 bases and at J to 0 bases, leaving 4 bases not matched to a gene. The CDR3 is CSATLAGDSYEQYF. CDR3 DNA sequence: TGCAGTGCGACACTAGCGGGGGACTCCTACGAGCAGTACTTC.

This chain connects TRBV6-2 or TRBV6-3 to TRBJ1-5; possible D gene TRBD1, 6 bases. Germline V gene lookup returns CDR1 MNHEY and CDR2 SVGEGT. The V end was cut by 7 bases, the J end by 5 bases, with 12 bases between. The CDR3 runs 13 residues. The CDR3: CASNRGADQPQHF. DNA for the CDR3: TGTGCCAGCAATCGGGGGGCAGATCAGCCCCAGCATTTT.

This clonotype was recorded a few times. The J gene is TRBJ2-5, the V gene TRBV5-1; no clear D. Germline V CDR1 and CDR2: SGHRS, YFSETQ. This CDR3 comprises 13 residues. The germline V and J ends were trimmed by 0 bases and 4 bases, with 7 bases remaining between them. As DNA, the CDR3 is TGCGCCAGCAGCTTGGTCAACGGAGAGACCCAGTACTTC. Protein sequence: CASSLVNGETQYF.

Only a few counts were recorded for this clonotype. This chain joins TRBV27 and TRBJ2-3; 9 bases align to TRBD2. V shed 7 bases, J shed 0 bases, and the junction held 5 bases outside the gene matches. CDR3 length: 15 amino acids. From germline, CDR1 is MNHEY and CDR2 SMNVEV (reference sequence). For the CDR3, the DNA is TGTGCCAGCATCCCTAGCGGGACCAGCACAGATACGCAGTATTTT. This codes for CASIPSGTSTDTQYF.

This sequence joins TRBV7-3 and TRBJ1-5; D unresolved. Germline V gene data show CDR1 as SGHTA and CDR2 as FQGTGA. The V end lost 2 bases, the J end lost 7 bases, and 6 bases lay between the germline ends. This CDR3 spans 12 amino acids. CDR3 sequence (DNA): TGTGCCAGCAGCTTATCCGCACAGCCCCAGCATTTT. Its protein is CASSLSAQPQHF.

The table lists this clonotype with a few counts. The genes are TRBV2 and TRBJ2-7; 9 bases map to TRBD2. The CDR3 loop spans 16 amino acids. The germline gives CDR1 SNHLY, CDR2 FYNNEI. V was clipped by 5 bases and J by 0 bases; unmatched bases: 8. CDR3 loop: CASSRGLARSSYEQYF. The DNA of the CDR3 is TGTGCCAGCAGTCGAGGACTAGCGAGGAGCTCCTACGAGCAGTACTTC.

The J gene is TRBJ1-2, the V gene TRBV6-1; 9 nucleotides match TRBD1. The V segment lost 5 bases and the J segment 2 bases; nucleotides outside the gene matches: 6. The V gene's germline CDR1 is MNHNS and CDR2 SASEGT. This CDR3 spans 15 amino acids. The CDR3 nucleotides read TGTGCCAGCAGTTCCCCCGGGACAGGGAACTATGGCTACACCTTC. Translation: CASSSPGTGNYGYTF.

The rearrangement links TRBV6-2 or TRBV6-3 to TRBJ2-7, with D unresolved. CDR3 length equals 15 residues. Trimming took off 2 bases at V and 2 bases at J, with 13 bases between the two ends. CDR1 is MNHEY and CDR2 is SVGEGT in the germline V gene. The CDR3 spells CASSYPDFGPYEQYF. As DNA, the CDR3 is TGTGCCAGCAGTTACCCCGACTTTGGTCCCTACGAGCAGTACTTC.

This clonotype was seen a few times. This rearrangement joins TRBV12-3 or TRBV12-4 to TRBJ1-3; perhaps TRBD1 as D (5 bases). The CDR3 sequence is 15 residues long. Trimming stripped 5 bases from V and 0 bases from J, with 11 bases between. CDR3 nucleotide sequence: TGTGCCAGCAGTGTGGGGCAGACCTCTGGAAACACCATATATTTT. This encodes CASSVGQTSGNTIYF.

This chain links TRBV20-1 with TRBJ2-1; tentatively, D is TRBD2 (6 bases). CDR1 is DFQATT and CDR2 is SNEGSKA in the germline V gene (reference sequence). This CDR3 region has 14 residues. V dropped 1 base and J dropped 2 bases, with 9 bases sitting between them. The DNA of the CDR3 is TGCAGTGCTAGAGTCCGGGGGACCTACAATGAGCAGTTCTTC. It codes for CSARVRGTYNEQFF.

The V call is TRBV6-5, the J call TRBJ2-7; D may be TRBD2 (5 bases). This CDR3 spans 13 amino acids. V was clipped by 4 bases and J by 4 bases, with 11 bases between them. Germline CDR1 reads MNHEY; CDR2 reads SVGAGI. CDR3 residues: CASSSPGEYEQYF. The CDR3 nucleotides read TGTGCCAGCAGTTCCCCCGGGGAGTACGAGCAGTACTTC.

V usage is TRBV7-2 and J usage is TRBJ2-1; the D gene is possibly TRBD2 (6 bases). The V and J ends lost 1 base and 8 bases respectively, with 12 bases between them. Germline assignment: CDR1 SGHTA and CDR2 FQGNSA. This CDR3 is 14 amino acids long. The CDR3 nucleotides are TGTGCCAGCAGCTTAGGAGGATGGGGGGATGAGCAGTTCTTC. Its protein product is CASSLGGWGDEQFF.

V is TRBV4-3 and J is TRBJ2-1, with D perhaps TRBD2 (6 bases). V was pared by 0 bases and J by 3 bases, with 15 bases between. The CDR3 is made up of 17 amino acids. CDR1 and CDR2 from the germline V gene are LGHNA and YSLEER. Here the CDR3 reads CASSQDFGGVGYNEQFF. For the CDR3, the DNA is TGCGCCAGCAGCCAAGATTTCGGGGGAGTTGGCTACAATGAGCAGTTCTTC.

The gene calls are TRBV5-1 and TRBJ2-5; 10 bases match TRBD2. Matching the DNA end better, TRBJ2-1 makes the J call doubtful. This CDR3 has 13 amino acids. CDR1 SGHRS and CDR2 YFSETQ come from the germline V gene. The CDR3 sequence is CASSLELAGQQFF. As DNA, the CDR3 is TGCGCCAGCAGCTTGGAACTAGCGGGGCAGCAGTTCTTC.

The sample holds a few counts of this clonotype. V gene TRBV9 combines with J gene TRBJ2-7, with 10 bases that match TRBD2. CDR1 and CDR2 (germline): SGDLS, YYNGEE. V was clipped by 1 base and J by 3 bases; unmatched bases: 4. This CDR3 spans 15 amino acids. In nucleotides, the CDR3 is TGTGCCAGCAGCGTACTAGCGGGAGCTAGCTACGAGCAGTACTTC. It is translated as CASSVLAGASYEQYF.

A few counts support this clonotype. Because the CDR3 is missing its conserved closing phenylalanine or tryptophan, this is likely a read error. This CDR3 is CASSQGVAGGNTHEQYL. CDR3 nucleotide sequence: TGCGCCAGCAGCCAAGGGGTAGCGGGAGGTAATACCCACGAGCAGTACCTC. The gene calls are TRBV4-3 and TRBJ2-7; TRBD2 matches at 10 bases. CDR1 and CDR2 (germline): LGHNA, YSLEER. V lost 1 base to trimming and J lost 5 bases; unmatched junction nucleotides: 11. The CDR3 totals 17 residues.

This clonotype was seen a handful of times. J is TRBJ2-3 and V is TRBV3-1; 7 bases match TRBD2. The V gene's germline CDR1 is LGHDT and CDR2 YNNKEL (reference sequence). J lost 3 bases, V lost 6 bases, and 3 bases had no gene match. The CDR3 contains 13 residues. The CDR3 is CASSELATDTQYF. The DNA for the CDR3 is TGTGCCAGCAGTGAACTAGCGACAGATACGCAGTATTTT.

This sequence joins TRBV20-1 and TRBJ1-4; D gene uncertain. Trimming pared 5 bases from V and 0 bases from J, leaving 10 bases between. This CDR3 is built from 14 residues. Germline assignment: CDR1 DFQATT and CDR2 SNEGSKA (reference sequence). CDR3 sequence: CSAGGPPTNEKLFF. CDR3 sequence (DNA): TGCAGTGCTGGTGGGCCACCAACTAATGAAAAACTGTTTTTT.

The chain uses TRBV6-2 or TRBV6-3 and TRBJ2-7; TRBD1 agrees at 7 bases. V was pared by 0 bases and J by 5 bases, with 10 bases of the junction left unmatched. The length of the CDR3 is 16 residues. The germline gives CDR1 MNHEY, CDR2 SVGEGT. The CDR3 region is CASSYSGQLGVNEQYF. The CDR3 DNA sequence: TGTGCCAGCAGTTACTCGGGACAGCTCGGGGTTAACGAGCAGTACTTC.

This clonotype was seen a handful of times. The CDR3 is CASSRRLAGVYNEQFF. The CDR3 DNA follows: TGTGCCAGCAGCCGACGACTAGCGGGAGTGTACAATGAGCAGTTCTTC. V and J are TRBV4-2 and TRBJ2-1; TRBD2 matches at 12 bases. V gave up 4 bases and J gave up 4 bases; unmatched junction bases: 5. CDR1 and CDR2 from the germline V gene are LGHNA and YNFKEQ. This CDR3 region has 16 residues.

V and J are TRBV7-2 and TRBJ1-1; D remains ambiguous. Trimming cost V 1 base and J 5 bases, with 11 bases left between them. There are 14 residues in the CDR3. Germline-derived CDR1 and CDR2 are SGHTA and FQGNSA. This CDR3 is CASSLVSKQTEAFF. Written as DNA, the CDR3 is TGTGCCAGCAGCTTAGTGTCGAAGCAGACTGAAGCTTTCTTT.

This clonotype turned up a few times. The rearrangement joins TRBV20-1 to TRBJ1-1; TRBD1 aligns across 9 bases. Looked up from germline, CDR1 is DFQATT and CDR2 is SNEGSKA (reference sequence). V shed 3 bases and J 5 bases; nucleotides not matched to a gene: 7. The CDR3 is 14 amino acids. Written as DNA, the CDR3 is TGCAGTGCTAGGGACAGGGGTGGAGGGACTGAAGCTTTCTTT. The encoded protein is CSARDRGGGTEAFF.

V usage is TRBV4-3 and J usage is TRBJ1-3; possibly TRBD1 for D (5 bases). Germline V CDR1 and CDR2: LGHNA, YSLEER. V gave up 0 bases and J gave up 2 bases, with 8 bases separating them. This CDR3 region has 15 residues. In DNA form, the CDR3 reads TGCGCCAGCAGCCAAGATCCGGGGGCTGGAAACACCATATATTTT. Amino acid sequence: CASSQDPGAGNTIYF.